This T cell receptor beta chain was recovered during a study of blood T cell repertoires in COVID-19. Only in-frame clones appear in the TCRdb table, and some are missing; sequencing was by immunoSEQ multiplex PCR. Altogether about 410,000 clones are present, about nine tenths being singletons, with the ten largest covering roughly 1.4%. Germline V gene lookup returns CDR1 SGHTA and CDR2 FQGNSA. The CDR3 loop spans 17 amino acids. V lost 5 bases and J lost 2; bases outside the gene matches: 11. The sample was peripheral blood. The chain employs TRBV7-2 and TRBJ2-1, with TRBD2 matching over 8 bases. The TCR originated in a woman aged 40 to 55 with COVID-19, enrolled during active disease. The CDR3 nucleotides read TGTGCCAGCAGCCCGCGACCCACTAGCGGAGCCTACAATGAGCAGTTCTTC. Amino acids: CASSPRPTSGAYNEQFF. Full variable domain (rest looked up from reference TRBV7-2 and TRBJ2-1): GAGVSQSPSNKVTEKGKDVELRCDPISGHTALYWYRQSLGQGLEFLIYFQGNSAPDKSGLPSDRFSAERTGGSVSTLTIQRTQQEDSAVYLCASSPRPTSGAYNEQFFGPGTRLTVL.